This T cell receptor beta chain was profiled in a study of T cells after yellow fever vaccination. The study, taken as a whole, reports: After the booster, 96% of CD4 and just over 85% of CD8 primary-response clones were re-detected. A limited proportion of clonotypes was detected within both the CD4 and CD8 compartments.

The CDR3 has 13 amino acids. CDR1 is GTSNPN and CDR2 is SVGIG in the germline V gene (reference sequence). J gave up 6 bases and V 4 bases, and 4 bases lay outside the gene matches. This clonotype turned up a few times. Its antigen is unidentified. In making TCR cDNA, 5'RACE template switching added a universal primer site and UMIs to it. TCRdb processed the 5' RACE reads anew with MiXCR; each CDR3 protein has one entry. This sample carries about 630,000 distinct CDR3 sequences, roughly an eighth of them seen once, and the ten largest clones take 15%. Sequencing used PBMCs, obtained on the day of the yellow fever booster vaccination. This receptor was taken from a man aged 25 to 45 who received the YFV17D yellow fever vaccine. The chain carries TRBV30 and TRBJ1-4; 8 positions match TRBD1. The CDR3 reads CAWTGGLDEKLFF. CDR3 sequence (DNA): TGTGCCTGGACAGGGGGCCTTGATGAAAAACTGTTTTTT.